This record looks at one T cell receptor beta chain sequence and its context. As yet, its antigen is unknown. Genomic DNA came from blood conventional CD4+ T cells gated CD25-low CD127-high. Trimming shortened V by 8 bases and J by 5 bases, and 6 bases separated the two germline ends. The CDR3 runs 11 residues. Looked up from germline, CDR1 is SSHAT and CDR2 is FNYEAQ (reference sequence). TCRdb keeps only in-frame clones here, not all; method: immunoSEQ multiplex PCR. The table shows tens of thousands of clones, with over 90% occurring only once. This record comes from a study of regulatory and conventional T cells in RAG deficiency. The study, taken as a whole, reports: Shannon entropy fell and Simpson indices rose in RAG-deficient patients. Omenn patients showed >80% Treg-Tconv overlap and shorter CDR3 lengths.

These data are also associated with another study on regulatory T cells. That paper states: The primer mix had 52 TRBV and 13 TRBJ primers. In patients, unique TRB V-J pairs were restricted and V/J usage skewed, especially in Tregs.

This sequence joins TRBV7-7 and TRBJ2-2; D perhaps matches TRBD2 (6 bases). Source material: CD25- CD4+ T cells sorted from blood. The receptor was isolated from a human donor in good health. This CDR3 is CASGGTGELFF. The CDR3 DNA reads as TGTGCCAGCGGGGGGACCGGGGAGCTGTTTTTT.